This TCR beta chain came from a study of CD8 T cells in Susac syndrome. Germline lookup yields CDR1 MRHNA and CDR2 SNTAGT. This CDR3 has 13 amino acids. The V end lost 2 bases, the J end lost 4 bases, and 8 bases lay between the germline ends. Reverse transcription used about 0.45 to 1 ug RNA and random hexamers. TCRdb analysed the immunoSEQ multiplex PCR reads with MiXCR anew, one entry per CDR3 protein. The sample has approximately 120,000 distinct CDR3 sequences; 80% to 95% are singletons. This clonotype originated in a human donor with multiple sclerosis. Sequencing input: CD8+ T cells from PBMCs. V is TRBV6-4 and J is TRBJ1-2; D gene ambiguous. The CDR3 DNA is TGTGCCAGCAGTGACAGTTGGGGCTATGGCTACACCTTC. It translates to CASSDSWGYGYTF.